This T cell receptor beta chain was sequenced for a study of CD8+CD57+ T cells in acquired aplastic anemia. Whoever was chosen for sequencing had shown CD8+CD57+ cell expansion by flow cytometry. The diagnosis in all patients was severe acquired aplastic anemia. Germline assignment: CDR1 KGHDR and CDR2 SFDVKD. The germline V and J ends were trimmed by 4 bases and 7 bases, with 21 bases remaining between them. The CDR3 is 16 amino acids. Genomic DNA constituted the template upon which TCR beta VDJ and CDR3 profiling was performed. MiXCR, run by TCRdb on the reads, gives a single entry per CDR3 protein. Of approximately 120,000 distinct CDR3 sequences listed, about 43% are singletons.

The sequence was collected from a human donor with aplastic anemia. The chain links TRBV24-1 to TRBJ2-5; possibly TRBD2 for D (5 bases). The source material was sorted CD4+, CD8+, or CD8+CD57+ T cells (not recorded which) from PBMCs. The chain's CDR3 is CATSDPPIGVGLTQYF. CDR3 coding DNA: TGTGCCACCAGTGACCCGCCGATCGGGGTGGGTTTGACCCAGTACTTC.